This T cell receptor beta chain stems from a study of CD8+CD57+ T cells in acquired aplastic anemia. For the study at large: Sorted CD4+ plus CD8+ cells gave DNA averaging 3.2 ug.

Germline V CDR1 and CDR2: LNHDA, SQIVND (reference sequence). The CDR3 is 15 amino acids. Trimming cost V 1 base and J 4 bases; bases outside gene matches: 1. Only patients with CD8+CD57+ cell expansion on flow cytometry were chosen for sequencing. Patients uniformly had severe acquired aplastic anemia. Prior therapy had not been administered to any patient at the time of blood sampling. There are many counts of this clonotype. It was genomic DNA that served as the template for profiling TCR beta VDJ and CDR3. MiXCR, run by TCRdb on the reads, gives a single entry per CDR3 protein. The sample carries about 40,000 distinct CDR3 sequences, roughly 63% recorded once.

This TCR was recovered from a human donor with aplastic anemia. The chain links TRBV19 to TRBJ2-2; 9 nucleotides agree with TRBD1. The sequenced sample consisted of sorted CD4+, CD8+, or CD8+CD57+ T cells (not recorded which) from PBMCs. CDR3 in amino acids: CASSIGDRVTGELFF. The CDR3 region has the DNA TGTGCCAGTAGTATAGGGGACAGGGTCACCGGGGAGCTGTTTTTT.